The 26 T cell receptor beta chains below all came from one sample that was sequenced in a study of blood T cells in healthy people across ages. A second roughly 7 to 11 cycle PCR used barcoded and J-beta primers. TCRdb re-analysed the 5' RACE reads in MiXCR, keeping a single row per CDR3 protein. The sample consists of about 690,000 distinct CDR3 sequences, around two fifths of them appearing once. The sample consisted of blood. These receptors were collected from a man at least 80 years old in good health.

This clonotype showed up just a few times. The rearrangement uses TRBV7-8 and TRBJ2-7; 9 nucleotides agree with TRBD2. CDR3 size: 14 residues. In germline, CDR1 is SGHVS, CDR2 FQNEAQ. The ends lost 3 bases at V and 2 bases at J; junction bases unmatched: 2. CDR3 residues: CASSLTSGTYEQYF. CDR3 coding DNA: TGTGCCAGCAGCTTGACTAGCGGAACCTACGAGCAGTACTTC. Together with reference TRBV7-8 and TRBJ2-7, the CDR3 gives the full variable domain: GAGVSQSPRYKVAKRGQDVALRCDPISGHVSLFWYQQALGQGPEFLTYFQNEAQLDKSGLPSDRFFAERPEGSVSTLKIQRTQQEDSAVYLCASSLTSGTYEQYFGPGTRLTVT.

On this clonotype: A much bigger clone sits one base away, suggesting this may be a read error. The V call is TRBV4-2, the J call TRBJ2-7, with D perhaps assigned TRBD1 or TRBD2 (5 bases each). Germline assignment: CDR1 LGHNA and CDR2 YNFKEQ. The CDR3 spans 15 residues. CDR3 residues: CACSQGTAAPYEQYF. In nucleotides, the CDR3 is TGTGCCTGCAGCCAAGGGACGGCAGCACCCTACGAGCAGTACTTC.

This clonotype was counted at least ten times. V usage is TRBV29-1 and J usage is TRBJ2-7; possibly TRBD1 for D (5 bases). The length of the CDR3 is 12 residues. Germline CDR1 and CDR2: SQVTM and ANQGSEA. V was shortened by 4 bases and J by 4 bases, with 11 bases between the two germline ends. The CDR3 region has the DNA TGCAGCGTTGGTGCAGGGATATACGAGCAGTACTTC. Protein sequence: CSVGAGIYEQYF.

This chain connects TRBV3-1 to TRBJ2-3; 10 bases fit TRBD1. V lost 5 bases, J lost 5 bases, and 4 bases stayed unmatched. The CDR3 has 14 residues. Germline V gene data show CDR1 as LGHDT and CDR2 as YNNKEL (reference sequence). In nucleotides, the CDR3 is TGTGCCAGCAGCTATCGGACAGGGGGAGATACGCAGTATTTT. Protein product: CASSYRTGGDTQYF.

The genes are TRBV6-5 and TRBJ2-1, with 11 bases lining up with TRBD2. From germline, CDR1 is MNHEY and CDR2 SVGAGI. J was trimmed by 9 bases and V by 2 bases; bases with no gene match: 6. This CDR3 has 15 residues. This chain's CDR3 is CASSYELAGVGEQFF. CDR3 nucleotide sequence: TGTGCCAGCAGTTACGAACTAGCGGGAGTAGGTGAGCAGTTCTTC.

There are many counts of this clonotype. This chain uses TRBV29-1 with TRBJ2-5; no definite D call. This CDR3 comprises 13 residues. Per germline, CDR1 SQVTM and CDR2 ANQGSEA. V lost 4 bases to trimming and J lost 5 bases, with 14 bases between them. The DNA for the CDR3 is TGCAGCGTTGTGGTCGGCCCTGGGGAGACCCAGTACTTC. Its translation is CSVVVGPGETQYF. Combining the CDR3 with reference TRBV29-1 and TRBJ2-5 gives the whole variable domain SAVISQKPSRDICQRGTSLTIQCQVDSQVTMMFWYRQQPGQSLTLIATANQGSEATYESGFVIDKFPISRPNLTFSTLTVSNMSPEDSSIYLCSVVVGPGETQYFGPGTRLLVL.

Only a few counts were recorded for this clonotype. This chain connects TRBV20-1 to TRBJ1-2; 7 bases map to TRBD1. Trimming cost V 5 bases and J 5 bases; bases outside gene matches: 8. Per germline, CDR1 DFQATT and CDR2 SNEGSKA (reference sequence). The CDR3 length is 13 residues. CDR3 protein: CSAAGQHVYGYTF. The DNA for the CDR3 is TGCAGTGCTGCGGGACAGCATGTTTATGGCTACACCTTC.

The CDR3 DNA reads as TGTGCCAGCAGTCCCTGGGCCAACGTCCTGACTTTC. Translation: CASSPWANVLTF. V usage is TRBV6-2 or TRBV6-3 and J usage is TRBJ2-6; D uncertain. Trimming cost V 5 bases and J 5 bases, with 4 bases left between them. The germline V gene has CDR1 MNHEY and CDR2 SVGEGT. The CDR3 has 12 residues.

This chain links TRBV20-1 with TRBJ1-1; D possibly corresponds to TRBD1 (6 bases). This CDR3 is 14 amino acids long. The germline V and J ends were trimmed by 2 bases and 1 base, with 11 bases remaining between them. Germline V gene data show CDR1 as DFQATT and CDR2 as SNEGSKA (reference sequence). CDR3 coding DNA: TGCAGTGCTAGAAGCGGACAGTCGAACACTGAAGCTTTCTTT. Translating it yields CSARSGQSNTEAFF.

This clonotype showed up just a few times. The CDR3 loop is CASTFGGVPYEQYF. The CDR3 nucleotides are TGTGCCAGCACCTTCGGGGGGGTGCCCTACGAGCAGTACTTC. The chain recombines TRBV6-2 or TRBV6-3 with TRBJ2-7, with 8 bases that match TRBD2. Germline V lookup: CDR1 MNHEY, CDR2 SVGEGT. After removal of 7 bases from V and 2 bases from J, the junction contained 7 bases not matched to a gene. The CDR3 is 14 amino acids.

V gene TRBV12-3 or TRBV12-4 combines with J gene TRBJ2-1; D gene unclear. The CDR3 is 13 amino acids. Trimming removed 7 bases at V and 0 bases at J, with 7 bases between. The chain's CDR3 is CASTLSSYNEQFF. The CDR3 DNA is TGTGCCAGCACCCTAAGCTCCTACAATGAGCAGTTCTTC.

Concerning this clonotype itself: This may be a read error, as it is one base from a much larger clone. V and J are TRBV7-2 and TRBJ2-7, with D tentatively TRBD1 (5 bases). The CDR3 is 16 amino acids. Germline CDR1 and CDR2: SGHTA and FQGNSA. Trimming took off 3 bases at V and 7 bases at J, with 22 bases between the two ends. The CDR3 bases are TGTGCCAGCAGCTTGACAGTGGCCAAAGTCTACAATGAGCAGTACTTC. It translates to CASSLTVAKVYNEQYF.

The chain uses TRBV29-1 and TRBJ2-1; 7 positions match TRBD2. Germline V gives CDR1 SQVTM, CDR2 ANQGSEA. The ends lost 4 bases at V and 2 bases at J; junction bases unmatched: 8. This CDR3 comprises 15 residues. The CDR3 is CSVVPLAAPYNEQFF. The CDR3 DNA sequence: TGCAGCGTTGTGCCTCTAGCGGCGCCCTACAATGAGCAGTTCTTC.

On this clonotype itself: Germline and junction disagree at one end, which may indicate a read error. V usage is TRBV11-2 and J usage is TRBJ2-3; TRBD2 is a possible D gene (6 bases). The length of the CDR3 is 15 residues. Germline V gene sequence: CDR1 SGHAT, CDR2 FQNNGV. In nucleotides, the CDR3 is TGTGTCAGCAGCTTACCGGGGAGGCTCTCAGATACGCAGTATTTT. Amino acid sequence: CVSSLPGRLSDTQYF.

This clonotype occurred many times. The J gene is TRBJ2-3, the V gene TRBV6-2 or TRBV6-3; 12 bases are shared with TRBD2. J lost 3 bases, V lost 6 bases, and 13 bases had no gene match. The CDR3 is 18 amino acids. Germline values: CDR1 MNHEY, CDR2 SVGEGT. This chain's CDR3 is CASSPIPILAGGTDTQYF. The DNA for the CDR3 is TGTGCCAGCAGCCCGATACCAATACTAGCGGGGGGAACAGATACGCAGTATTTT.

The rearrangement links TRBV28 to TRBJ2-3, with 8 bases identical to TRBD2. Germline CDR1 reads MDHEN; CDR2 reads SYDVKM. The CDR3 runs to 17 residues. V lost 1 base and J lost 4; bases outside the gene matches: 10. CDR3 bases: TGTGCCAGCAGTTTATCGCCGAAAGCGGGAGATGCAGATACGCAGTATTTT. The encoded protein is CASSLSPKAGDADTQYF.

The chain employs TRBV5-1 and TRBJ2-1; TRBD1 might be the D (6 bases). Germline lookup yields CDR1 SGHRS and CDR2 YFSETQ. The V end was cut by 2 bases, the J end by 7 bases, with 19 bases between. The CDR3 contains 16 residues. The CDR3 region has the DNA TGCGCCAGCAGCTTTGGAGAAAGACAGGCTTCTAATGAGCAGTTCTTC. It codes for CASSFGERQASNEQFF.

The V and J genes are TRBV12-3 or TRBV12-4 and TRBJ2-1; the D gene is possibly TRBD1 (6 bases). The CDR3 sequence is 15 residues long. Trimming stripped 3 bases from V and 5 bases from J, with 14 bases between. DNA for the CDR3: TGTGCCAGCAGTTTGAATGGGGGCCTGAACAATGAGCAGTTCTTC. Protein sequence: CASSLNGGLNNEQFF.

The rearrangement uses TRBV4-3 and TRBJ2-5, with 14 bases identical to TRBD2. The CDR3 runs to 19 residues. Trimming removed 1 base from V and 5 bases from J; junction bases left unmatched: 12. Germline CDR1 reads LGHNA; CDR2 reads YSLEER. CDR3 protein: CASSQGLAGGRNLGETQYF. For the CDR3, the DNA is TGCGCCAGCAGCCAAGGACTAGCGGGGGGGCGCAATTTGGGGGAGACCCAGTACTTC.

This clonotype has a single count. The chain combines TRBV5-1 with TRBJ2-4; possible D gene TRBD1, 5 bases. The CDR3 sequence is 12 residues long. Trimming pared 4 bases from V and 13 bases from J, leaving 15 bases between. CDR1 is SGHRS and CDR2 is YFSETQ in the germline V gene. The DNA of the CDR3 is TGCGCCAGCAGCAAGCAGGGTCACGTGCAGTACTTC. Protein sequence: CASSKQGHVQYF.

In this sample, this clonotype turned up many times. The DNA for the CDR3 is TGTGCCAGCAGCCACAGCGGACAGGGGAGCCGCGAGCAGTACTTC. Residues: CASSHSGQGSREQYF. The genes are TRBV7-2 and TRBJ2-7; 9 nucleotides align to TRBD1. The CDR3 has 15 amino acids. The V gene end was trimmed by 5 bases and the J gene end by 6 bases; junction bases not matched to a gene: 11. Germline loops: CDR1 SGHTA, CDR2 FQGNSA.

This CDR3 reads CATMTSSYNEQFF. The CDR3, as DNA: TGTGCCACCATGACTAGCTCCTACAATGAGCAGTTCTTC. The chain couples TRBV19 to TRBJ2-1; possibly TRBD2 for D (6 bases). Germline V CDR1 and CDR2: LNHDA, SQIVND (reference sequence). The CDR3 is 13 residues long. V was clipped by 10 bases and J by 0 bases, with 10 bases between them. The variable domain in full, completed from reference TRBV19 and TRBJ2-1, reads DGGITQSPKYLFRKEGQNVTLSCEQNLNHDAMYWYRQDPGQGLRLIYYSQIVNDFQKGDIAEGYSVSREKKESFPLTVTSAQKNPTAFYLCATMTSSYNEQFFGPGTRLTVL.

This clonotype came up many times. DNA of the CDR3: TGTGCCAGCAGTGACCCCCGGGCTGGGGCCAACGTCCTGACTTTC. Amino acid sequence: CASSDPRAGANVLTF. The rearrangement links TRBV12-3 or TRBV12-4 to TRBJ2-6, with D hard to call. The V and J ends lost 5 bases and 2 bases respectively, with 10 bases between them. This CDR3 region has 15 residues.

This clonotype has a handful of counts. The chain employs TRBV6-1 and TRBJ2-1; D unclear. V dropped 5 bases and J dropped 4 bases, with 12 bases sitting between them. CDR1 and CDR2 from the germline V gene are MNHNS and SASEGT. The CDR3 loop spans 14 amino acids. CDR3: CASSFRPQYNEQFF. CDR3 sequence (DNA): TGTGCCAGCAGTTTCCGTCCCCAATACAATGAGCAGTTCTTC.

V gene TRBV10-3 combines with J gene TRBJ2-7; possible D gene TRBD2, 6 bases. CDR1 is ENHRY and CDR2 is SYGVKD in the germline V gene. The CDR3 has 16 amino acids. The V gene lost 2 bases and the J gene lost 5 bases, with 19 bases spanning the gap. The chain's CDR3 is CAISEPSRGVGHEQYF. CDR3 bases: TGTGCCATCAGTGAGCCCTCGCGGGGTGTGGGCCACGAGCAGTACTTC.

The sample holds a few counts of this clonotype. The chain carries TRBV10-3 and TRBJ2-5; D call uncertain. The CDR3 has 15 residues. V was shortened by 0 bases and J by 2 bases, with 10 bases between the two germline ends. CDR1 ENHRY and CDR2 SYGVKD come from the germline V gene. Here the CDR3 reads CAISESAGWQETQYF. CDR3 nucleotides: TGTGCCATCAGTGAGTCGGCAGGATGGCAAGAGACCCAGTACTTC.